This paragraph reports one T cell receptor (beta chain). The CDR3 sequence is 13 residues long. The germline V gene has CDR1 DFQATT and CDR2 SNEGSKA (reference sequence). With a J-beta primer mix and a sample-barcoded 5' primer, a second PCR ran about 6 to 11 cycles. TCRdb called the 5' RACE reads again in MiXCR, with one record for every CDR3 protein. The sample records around 800,000 distinct CDR3 sequences, roughly 53% being singletons. This sample was included in a study of blood T cells in healthy people across ages. The sequencing sample was made of blood. The origin of this receptor is an older man in good health. This chain connects TRBV20-1 to TRBJ2-4; D ambiguous. The DNA end lines up better with TRBJ2-7; the J call may be wrong. CDR3 DNA sequence: TGCAGTGCTAGCCCCCTGGGTAGGTACGAGCAGTACTTC. This gives the protein CSASPLGRYEQYF.